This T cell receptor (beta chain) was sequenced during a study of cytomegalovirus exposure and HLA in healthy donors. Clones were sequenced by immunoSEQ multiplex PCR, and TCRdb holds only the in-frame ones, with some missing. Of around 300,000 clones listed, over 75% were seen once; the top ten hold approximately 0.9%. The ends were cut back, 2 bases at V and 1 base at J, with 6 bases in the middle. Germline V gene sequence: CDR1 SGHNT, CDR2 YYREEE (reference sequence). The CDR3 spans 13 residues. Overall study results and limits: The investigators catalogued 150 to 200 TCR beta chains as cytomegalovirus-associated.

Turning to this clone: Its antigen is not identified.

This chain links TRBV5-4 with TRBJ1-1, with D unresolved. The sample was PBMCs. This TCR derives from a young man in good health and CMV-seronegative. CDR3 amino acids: CASSFEGNTEAFF. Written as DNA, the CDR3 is TGTGCCAGCAGCTTTGAGGGGAACACTGAAGCTTTCTTT.